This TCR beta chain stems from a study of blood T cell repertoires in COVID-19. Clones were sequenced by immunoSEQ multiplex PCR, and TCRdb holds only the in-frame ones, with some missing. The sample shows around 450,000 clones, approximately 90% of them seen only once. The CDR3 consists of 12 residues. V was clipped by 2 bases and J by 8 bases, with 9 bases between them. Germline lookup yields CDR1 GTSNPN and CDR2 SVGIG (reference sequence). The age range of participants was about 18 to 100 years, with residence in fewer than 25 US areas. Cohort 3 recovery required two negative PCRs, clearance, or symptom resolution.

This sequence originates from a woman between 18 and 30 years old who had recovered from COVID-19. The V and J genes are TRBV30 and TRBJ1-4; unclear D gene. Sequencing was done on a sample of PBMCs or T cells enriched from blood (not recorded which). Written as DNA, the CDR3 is TGTGCCTGGAGTCTCCAAGAGGAAAAACTGTTTTTT. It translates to CAWSLQEEKLFF.